This T cell receptor beta chain was captured by sequencing in a study of T cell changes during pregnancy in multiple sclerosis. Assay: immunoSEQ multiplex PCR; the TCRdb copy retains only in-frame clones and omits some. The table lists tens of thousands of clones, roughly 92% of them singletons. The sequence was collected from a female donor with multiple sclerosis, enrolled in a pregnancy study. The material was peripheral blood, obtained after pregnancy.

CDR3 residues: CASSAEDMNTEAFF. The DNA of the CDR3 is TGTGCCAGCAGCGCCGAGGACATGAACACTGAAGCTTTCTTT. This sequence joins TRBV9 and TRBJ1-1; D perhaps matches TRBD1 (5 bases). The CDR3 is 14 amino acids. With 3 bases removed from V and 0 bases from J, the gap between germline ends came to 9 bases. CDR1 and CDR2 from the germline V gene are SGDLS and YYNGEE. The variable domain in full, completed from reference TRBV9 and TRBJ1-1, reads DSGVTQTPKHLITATGQRVTLRCSPRSGDLSVYWYQQSLDQGLQFLIQYYNGEERAKGNILERFSAQQFPDLHSELNLSSLELGDSALYFCASSAEDMNTEAFFGQGTRLTVV.